What follows are 23 T cell receptor beta chains derived from one specimen sequenced in a study of prognosis after radiotherapy for stage I lung cancer. It was by two-round multiplex PCR that TCR beta CDR3 was amplified from genomic DNA. The use of primers specific to each TRBV and TRBJ gene characterized first-round PCR. A single record per CDR3 protein comes from TCRdb applying MiXCR to the multiplex PCR reads. The sample has 20,000 to 25,000 distinct CDR3 sequences; approximately 39% are singletons. The material sequenced was PBMCs, taken before or after stereotactic body radiation therapy (not recorded which). These receptors originate from a donor of 50 years or more with non-small cell lung cancer.

Worth noting for this clonotype: The junction departs from germline at one end; a sequencing error may be responsible. This chain connects TRBV28 to TRBJ1-6, with a possible D match to TRBD1 (6 bases). The V gene's germline CDR1 is MDHEN and CDR2 SYDVKM. The CDR3 has 15 residues. CDR3 sequence: CASSFVTGGNSPLHF. CDR3 nucleotides: TGTGCGAGCAGTTTTGTGACAGGAGGTAATTCACCCCTCCACTTT.

This clonotype rates as medium-sized (0.01 to 0.1%). The V gene is TRBV6-1, the J gene TRBJ1-6; 7 nucleotides align to TRBD1. Trimming cost V 6 bases and J 5 bases; bases outside gene matches: 1. Germline CDR1 is MNHNS and CDR2 is SASEGT. This CDR3 contains 13 residues. In DNA, the CDR3 is TGTGCCAGCAGACAGGGGCATAATTCACCCCTCCACTTT. The encoded protein is CASRQGHNSPLHF.

About this clonotype: At one end, the junction sequence differs from germline, possibly due to a read error. This rearrangement joins TRBV6-1 to TRBJ2-2; D might be TRBD2 (5 bases). The germline CDR1 and CDR2 sequences are MNHNS and SASEGT. This CDR3 comprises 16 residues. The CDR3 spells CASSPLGSLNTGELVF. The DNA of the CDR3 is TGTGCCAGCAGCCCTCTGGGTAGCCTGAACACCGGGGAGCTGGTTTTT.

This clonotype is labeled as medium-sized (0.01 to 0.1%). The J gene is TRBJ2-7, the V gene TRBV12-3 or TRBV12-4; D may be TRBD1 (6 bases). The V and J ends lost 3 bases and 4 bases respectively, with 10 bases between them. There are 13 residues in the CDR3. CDR3 sequence (DNA): TGTGCCAGCAGTTTTGGGCAGGGGTACGAGCAGTACTTC. Its protein product is CASSFGQGYEQYF.

To note about this clonotype: It is likely a read error: a sequence one base away is far more abundant. The rearrangement uses TRBV5-1 and TRBJ2-5, with D perhaps matching TRBD2 (6 bases). The J call may be faulty, since TRBJ2-1 better matches the DNA end. CDR1 and CDR2 (germline): SGHRS, YFSETQ. CDR3 length equals 15 residues. The CDR3 DNA sequence: TGCGCCAGCAGCTTGGTCCTATCGGGAGACAATGAGCAGTTCTTC. Translating gives CASSLVLSGDNEQFF.

A few counts support this clonotype. A clone one base away is much larger, so this may be a read error. V is TRBV12-3 or TRBV12-4 and J is TRBJ2-5; 7 bases are shared with TRBD1. The ends lost 4 bases at V and 8 bases at J; junction bases unmatched: 16. The CDR3 sequence is 16 residues long. CDR3 sequence (DNA): TGTGCCAGCAGTTCCTGGGCACAGGGGTTGGTAGATACCCAGTACTTC. Amino acid sequence: CASSSWAQGLVDTQYF.

Many counts were recorded for this clonotype. V is TRBV20-1 and J is TRBJ2-7, with 8 bases aligning to TRBD1. Per germline, CDR1 DFQATT and CDR2 SNEGSKA (reference sequence). The trim removed 0 bases at V and 4 bases at J, leaving 11 bases unmatched. This CDR3 has 16 amino acids. CDR3 region: CSARDPRTGRIYEQYF. CDR3 nucleotide sequence: TGCAGTGCTAGAGACCCGAGGACAGGGAGAATATACGAGCAGTACTTC.

Note on this clonotype: Since a far larger clone is one base different, this is likely a read error. The chain employs TRBV6-6 and TRBJ1-5, with D perhaps TRBD1 (6 bases). Per the germline V gene, CDR1 is MNHNY and CDR2 is SVGAGI (reference sequence). Trimming took off 5 bases at V and 12 bases at J, with 20 bases between the two ends. The CDR3 has 14 amino acids. CDR3: CASSSVGTQLDQHF. For the CDR3, the DNA is TGTGCCAGCAGTAGTGTCGGGACACAACTAGACCAGCATTTT.

Concerning this clonotype itself: Germline is not matched at one junction end, which may reflect a read error. This chain connects TRBV12-3 or TRBV12-4 to TRBJ2-3; D not certain. The CDR3 has 15 residues. Here the CDR3 DNA reads TGTGCCAGCAGTTTCCCGACTCCGGTTACAGATACACAGTATTTT. Translating it yields CASSFPTPVTDTQYF.

Many counts were recorded for this clonotype. This rearrangement joins TRBV2 to TRBJ2-7; D uncertain. Trimming left V 2 bases short and J 2 bases short, with 10 bases between. The CDR3 has 14 residues. Germline-derived CDR1 and CDR2 are SNHLY and FYNNEI. CDR3 residues: CASSENRVAYEQYF. CDR3 DNA sequence: TGTGCCAGCAGTGAAAATAGGGTTGCCTACGAGCAGTACTTC.

This clonotype was counted a single time. The chain joins TRBV5-1 to TRBJ2-2, with 9 bases lining up with TRBD2. The CDR3 covers 15 residues. From germline, CDR1 is SGHRS and CDR2 YFSETQ. V lost 2 bases to trimming and J lost 6 bases; unmatched junction nucleotides: 5. The chain's CDR3 is CASSLSLAGSGELFF. The CDR3 DNA is TGCGCCAGCAGCTTAAGCCTAGCGGGGTCCGGGGAGCTGTTTTTT.

At least ten counts were recorded for this clonotype. V usage is TRBV9 and J usage is TRBJ2-5, with 7 nucleotides matching TRBD1. Germline CDR1 and CDR2: SGDLS and YYNGEE. V was clipped by 4 bases and J by 5 bases; unmatched bases: 5. The CDR3 extends over 13 amino acids. The chain's CDR3 is CASSLGTVETQYF. The CDR3 DNA sequence: TGTGCCAGCAGCCTAGGGACAGTGGAGACCCAGTACTTC. Drawing the rest from reference TRBV9 and TRBJ2-5, the complete variable domain is DSGVTQTPKHLITATGQRVTLRCSPRSGDLSVYWYQQSLDQGLQFLIQYYNGEERAKGNILERFSAQQFPDLHSELNLSSLELGDSALYFCASSLGTVETQYFGPGTRLLVL.

For this clonotype: A much larger clone is a single base away; this may be a read error. This chain links TRBV29-1 with TRBJ1-1; D gene ambiguous. Trimming cost V 5 bases and J 0 bases, with 10 bases left between them. CDR3 length: 13 amino acids. CDR1 is SQVTM and CDR2 is ANQGSEA in the germline V gene. The CDR3 sequence: CSVCLQMNTEAFF. CDR3 DNA: TGCAGCGTTTGTCTCCAGATGAACACTGAAGCTTTCTTT.

This clonotype was picked up many times. The rearrangement links TRBV5-1 to TRBJ1-5, with TRBD1 matching over 7 bases. The CDR3 has 16 amino acids. In germline, CDR1 is SGHRS, CDR2 YFSETQ. The V and J ends lost 1 base and 5 bases, in that order; junction bases with no gene match: 9. The CDR3 region has the DNA TGCGCCAGCAGCTTGACAGGGGATATCACCCATCAGCCCCAGCATTTT. Protein product: CASSLTGDITHQPQHF. The full variable domain, its missing parts supplied by reference TRBV5-1 and TRBJ1-5, is KAGVTQTPRYLIKTRGQQVTLSCSPISGHRSVSWYQQTPGQGLQFLFEYFSETQRNKGNFPGRFSGRQFSNSRSEMNVSTLELGDSALYLCASSLTGDITHQPQHFGDGTRLSIL.

This clonotype appeared many times. The V gene is TRBV10-3, the J gene TRBJ2-3, with D tentatively TRBD1 (5 bases). Trimming shortened V by 4 bases and J by 1 base, and 12 bases separated the two germline ends. The CDR3 extends over 15 amino acids. CDR1 is ENHRY and CDR2 is SYGVKD in the germline V gene. CDR3 nucleotide sequence: TGTGCCATCAGTGGGGCAGGGCACCGCACAGATACGCAGTATTTT. Its translation: CAISGAGHRTDTQYF.

This clonotype occurred many times. CDR3 sequence: CASSLSQIAGGRQFF. CDR3 DNA: TGTGCCAGCAGTTTATCGCAAATAGCGGGAGGGCGGCAGTTCTTC. This sequence joins TRBV7-9 and TRBJ2-1; 11 nucleotides agree with TRBD2. Losses at the gene ends were 6 bases for V and 12 bases for J; bases not matched to a gene: 13. CDR1 and CDR2 (germline): SEHNR, FQNEAQ (reference sequence). This CDR3 contains 15 residues.

This clonotype was found many times. The J gene is TRBJ2-1, the V gene TRBV12-3 or TRBV12-4, with 14 bases that match TRBD2. Trimming removed 4 bases from V and 10 bases from J; junction bases left unmatched: 6. This CDR3 has 15 amino acids. As DNA, the CDR3 is TGTGCCAGCAGTTGGCGGACTAGCGGGAGGAGGGAGCAGTTCTTC. It codes for CASSWRTSGRREQFF.

This clonotype counts as medium-sized. The V call is TRBV2, the J call TRBJ2-5, with D perhaps matching TRBD1 (6 bases). The CDR3 runs 14 residues. Germline-derived CDR1 and CDR2 are SNHLY and FYNNEI. The ends were cut back, 4 bases at V and 4 bases at J, with 13 bases in the middle. CDR3 sequence: CASSGTGSGETQYF. The CDR3 DNA reads as TGTGCCAGCAGTGGAACAGGGTCGGGAGAGACCCAGTACTTC.

The table lists this clonotype with a count of one. The V and J genes are TRBV5-6 and TRBJ1-4, with 7 bases identical to TRBD1. Per germline, CDR1 SGHDT and CDR2 YYEEEE. The CDR3 is 14 amino acids. V lost 0 bases and J lost 7; bases outside the gene matches: 3. CDR3 sequence: CASSLGGGSEKLFF. CDR3 DNA: TGTGCCAGCAGCTTGGGAGGGGGCAGTGAAAAACTGTTTTTT.

Worth noting for this clonotype: This could be a read error, since a much larger clone is one nucleotide away. V usage is TRBV19 and J usage is TRBJ2-4; the D is unclear. The CDR3 contains 16 residues. Trimming shortened V by 2 bases and J by 8 bases, and 19 bases separated the two germline ends. Germline values: CDR1 LNHDA, CDR2 SQIVND (reference sequence). The CDR3 DNA sequence: TGTGCCAGTAGTATAACCTACCAGGATGGTCTGGACATTCAGTACTTC. Encoded protein: CASSITYQDGLDIQYF.

This sequence joins TRBV28 and TRBJ2-1, with D tentatively TRBD2 (5 bases). CDR1 and CDR2 from the germline V gene are MDHEN and SYDVKM. V shed 2 bases and J shed 7 bases, with 12 bases lying between them. This CDR3 region has 14 residues. As DNA, the CDR3 is TGTGCCAGCAGTTTACACACTAGTCCAAATGAGCAGTTCTTC. Translated: CASSLHTSPNEQFF.

In this sample, this clonotype turned up many times. The chain couples TRBV9 to TRBJ2-3; possible D gene TRBD2, 5 bases. The CDR3 contains 13 residues. Between the trimmed V and J ends, which lost 3 bases and 0 bases, there was a span of 5 bases. The germline CDR1 and CDR2 sequences are SGDLS and YYNGEE. Written as DNA, the CDR3 is TGTGCCAGCAGCGGGACTAGCACAGATACGCAGTATTTT. Translating gives CASSGTSTDTQYF.

A remark on this clonotype: A read error may be the cause here, since a much bigger clone is one base away. The CDR3, as DNA: TGTGCCAGCGCAATAACAGGGGTCCACGAGCGGTACTTC. Its protein product is CASAITGVHERYF. The chain is built from TRBV25-1 and TRBJ2-7; 7 positions match TRBD1. Germline V gives CDR1 MGHDK, CDR2 SYGVNS. The CDR3 is made up of 13 amino acids.